The 26 T cell receptor beta chains below were found in one sample sequenced in a study of blood T cell repertoires in COVID-19. Using immunoSEQ multiplex PCR, the repertoire was profiled, and TCRdb retains in-frame clones only, with some absent. The repertoire has about 400,000 clones, around 89% of them found once; the top ten carry more than 0.9%. Sequences were obtained from PBMCs or T cells enriched from blood (not recorded which). These receptors all come from a woman younger than 45 with acute COVID-19.

This chain connects TRBV7-2 to TRBJ1-2; 9 bases align to TRBD1. The ends lost 4 bases at V and 2 bases at J; junction bases unmatched: 2. Germline loops: CDR1 SGHTA, CDR2 FQGNSA. This CDR3 has 14 amino acids. The CDR3 protein is CASSSGTGNYGYTF. The CDR3 region has the DNA TGTGCCAGCAGCTCCGGGACAGGGAACTATGGCTACACCTTC.

J is TRBJ2-3 and V is TRBV5-1; D perhaps matches TRBD2 (6 bases). V gave up 0 bases and J gave up 1 base, with 12 bases separating them. Germline loops: CDR1 SGHRS, CDR2 YFSETQ. The CDR3 runs to 16 residues. Here the CDR3 reads CASSLAGGIGTDTQYF. CDR3 DNA: TGCGCCAGCAGCTTGGCCGGGGGAATCGGCACAGATACGCAGTATTTT.

V is TRBV6-5 and J is TRBJ1-6, with 9 bases fitting TRBD1. The ends lost 8 bases at V and 8 bases at J; junction bases unmatched: 7. The germline V gene encodes CDR1 MNHEY and CDR2 SVGAGI. The CDR3 spans 14 residues. CDR3: CASRDRAEHSPLHF. CDR3 coding DNA: TGTGCCAGCCGGGACAGGGCCGAGCATTCACCCCTCCACTTT.

J is TRBJ1-5 and V is TRBV27; D ambiguous. This CDR3 comprises 15 residues. Between the trimmed V and J ends, which lost 4 bases and 0 bases, there was a span of 10 bases. Germline loops: CDR1 MNHEY, CDR2 SMNVEV (reference sequence). Written as DNA, the CDR3 is TGTGCCAGCAGTTCGGCTGGACTTAGCAATCAGCCCCAGCATTTT. This codes for CASSSAGLSNQPQHF.

Concerning this clone itself: The same CDR3 arises from other DNA sequences in this sample as well. This rearrangement joins TRBV12-3 or TRBV12-4 to TRBJ1-6; 8 bases match TRBD1. The trim removed 5 bases at V and 10 bases at J, leaving 4 bases unmatched. This CDR3 has 13 residues. CDR3 nucleotides: TGTGCCAGCAGTGGACAGGGCAGGTCACCCCTCCACTTT. This sequence encodes CASSGQGRSPLHF.

The V and J genes are TRBV18 and TRBJ1-2; a weak D match, TRBD1 (6 bases). CDR3 length: 15 residues. The V gene's germline CDR1 is KGHSH and CDR2 LQKENI. V was pared by 4 bases and J by 5 bases, with 17 bases between. DNA of the CDR3: TGTGCCAGCTCACTCCAACAGGGCCAGGCGTATGGCTACACCTTC. This gives the protein CASSLQQGQAYGYTF.

This clone was seen only once. V and J are TRBV6-5 and TRBJ2-7; TRBD2 is a possible D gene (6 bases). CDR3 length: 15 residues. V gave up 6 bases and J gave up 7 bases, with 22 bases separating them. Germline assignment: CDR1 MNHEY and CDR2 SVGAGI. CDR3 protein: CASRLFFIGAGEQYF. The CDR3 nucleotides read TGTGCCAGCAGGTTATTTTTTATAGGGGCGGGGGAGCAGTACTTC.

This chain uses TRBV24-1 with TRBJ1-5; D uncertain. This CDR3 comprises 15 residues. From germline, CDR1 is KGHDR and CDR2 SFDVKD. The V gene lost 3 bases and the J gene lost 1 base, with 9 bases spanning the gap. CDR3 in amino acids: CATSDPAASNQPQHF. DNA for the CDR3: TGTGCCACCAGTGATCCTGCGGCGAGCAATCAGCCCCAGCATTTT.

Turning to this clone: Other DNA sequences within the sample encode an identical CDR3. The chain links TRBV6-2 or TRBV6-3 to TRBJ1-6, with 8 bases fitting TRBD1. The CDR3 has 17 amino acids. Germline CDR1 MNHEY, CDR2 SVGEGT. The V gene end was trimmed by 0 bases and the J gene end by 8 bases; junction bases not matched to a gene: 9. The CDR3 loop reads CASSYSPDRARDSPLHF. The CDR3, as DNA: TGTGCCAGCAGTTACTCCCCGGACAGGGCTAGGGATTCACCCCTCCACTTT.

The J gene is TRBJ2-3, the V gene TRBV7-6; D may be TRBD1 (6 bases). CDR3 length: 14 residues. Germline-derived CDR1 and CDR2 are SGHVS and FNYEAQ. Trimming removed 5 bases from V and 5 bases from J, with 14 bases in between. The CDR3 DNA reads TGTGCCAGCAGCCCCGTGGGGGCCAGAGATACGCAGTATTTT. Translation: CASSPVGARDTQYF.

The V gene is TRBV7-2, the J gene TRBJ2-5, with 8 positions matching TRBD1. Germline CDR1 SGHTA, CDR2 FQGNSA. The CDR3 is 16 residues long. The trim removed 3 bases at V and 5 bases at J, leaving 11 bases unmatched. Here the CDR3 DNA reads TGTGCCAGCAGCTTCCTAGTGGACAGGGCTGGGGAGACCCAGTACTTC. Protein sequence: CASSFLVDRAGETQYF. Full variable domain (outside the CDR3, taken from reference TRBV7-2 and TRBJ2-5): GAGVSQSPSNKVTEKGKDVELRCDPISGHTALYWYRQSLGQGLEFLIYFQGNSAPDKSGLPSDRFSAERTGGSVSTLTIQRTQQEDSAVYLCASSFLVDRAGETQYFGPGTRLLVL.

J is TRBJ1-1 and V is TRBV6-5; no clear D gene. The CDR3 runs to 13 residues. The V and J ends lost 5 bases and 0 bases respectively, with 7 bases between them. Germline V gives CDR1 MNHEY, CDR2 SVGAGI. The CDR3 sequence: CASSPLMNTEAFF. In nucleotides, the CDR3 is TGTGCCAGCAGTCCTCTTATGAACACTGAAGCTTTCTTT.

This clone was counted once. The genes are TRBV7-9 and TRBJ2-3; 10 nucleotides match TRBD2. There are 16 residues in the CDR3. J gave up 6 bases and V 7 bases, and 13 bases lay outside the gene matches. The V gene's germline CDR1 is SEHNR and CDR2 FQNEAQ (reference sequence). The CDR3 is CASTTWASGGGDTQYF. CDR3 sequence (DNA): TGTGCCAGCACCACCTGGGCTAGCGGGGGAGGGGATACGCAGTATTTT.

The chain carries TRBV2 and TRBJ1-6; D is unresolved. The CDR3 sequence is 15 residues long. The germline CDR1 and CDR2 sequences are SNHLY and FYNNEI. V was trimmed by 1 base and J by 10 bases, leaving 14 bases between them. DNA for the CDR3: TGTGCCAGCAGTGAAGTGGGGAGTGGAGGGTCACCCCTCCACTTT. The encoded protein is CASSEVGSGGSPLHF.

The V gene is TRBV7-2, the J gene TRBJ2-3; D might be TRBD2 (6 bases). With 1 base removed from V and 2 bases from J, the gap between germline ends came to 10 bases. The length of the CDR3 is 15 residues. Looked up from germline, CDR1 is SGHTA and CDR2 is FQGNSA. CDR3 coding DNA: TGTGCCAGCAGCTTAGTGCGGGGAATCACAGATACGCAGTATTTT. It translates to CASSLVRGITDTQYF.

The chain carries TRBV20-1 and TRBJ2-5, with D perhaps TRBD1 (6 bases). Germline values: CDR1 DFQATT, CDR2 SNEGSKA (reference sequence). The CDR3 loop spans 11 amino acids. Trimming took 6 bases from V and 6 from J, leaving 11 bases between them. CDR3 sequence: CSAAGTQTQYF. The CDR3 nucleotides are TGCAGTGCGGCCGGGACACAGACCCAGTACTTC.

This chain links TRBV27 with TRBJ2-2; D possibly corresponds to TRBD2 (6 bases). The ends were cut back, 7 bases at V and 2 bases at J, with 14 bases in the middle. The CDR3 totals 15 residues. Germline V CDR1 and CDR2: MNHEY, SMNVEV (reference sequence). CDR3 in DNA: TGTGCCAGCACCAGTTGGGGGGAAAACACCGGGGAGCTGTTTTTT. As protein: CASTSWGENTGELFF.

Ten or more counts support this clone. The J gene is TRBJ2-7, the V gene TRBV2; the D gene is possibly TRBD2 (5 bases). The CDR3 contains 11 residues. The ends were cut back, 6 bases at V and 12 bases at J, with 15 bases in the middle. CDR1 is SNHLY and CDR2 is FYNNEI in the germline V gene. The CDR3 here is CASRATEGWYF. In nucleotides, the CDR3 is TGTGCCAGCAGAGCAACTGAGGGTTGGTACTTC.

J is TRBJ2-5 and V is TRBV28; possible D gene TRBD2, 6 bases. V was clipped by 6 bases and J by 5 bases, with 25 bases between them. Germline V lookup: CDR1 MDHEN, CDR2 SYDVKM. The CDR3 is made up of 17 amino acids. CDR3 sequence (DNA): TGTGCCAGCAGCCCCCTAGGCCCGGGCCCGGGGGAGGAGACCCAGTACTTC. Its protein is CASSPLGPGPGEETQYF.

The rearrangement links TRBV25-1 to TRBJ2-1, with D hard to call. The CDR3 spans 14 residues. Trimming cost V 5 bases and J 1 base, with 9 bases left between them. Germline V CDR1 and CDR2: MGHDK, SYGVNS. CDR3 sequence reads: CASSPARSYNEQFF. In DNA form, the CDR3 reads TGTGCCAGCAGTCCCGCGAGATCCTACAATGAGCAGTTCTTC.

V gene TRBV29-1 combines with J gene TRBJ1-2; D is unclear. Between the trimmed V and J ends, which lost 0 bases and 6 bases, there was a span of 2 bases. The CDR3 runs 10 residues. Per the germline V gene, CDR1 is SQVTM and CDR2 is ANQGSEA. The CDR3 reads CSVEDDGYTF. As DNA, the CDR3 is TGCAGCGTTGAAGACGATGGCTACACCTTC.

The rearrangement joins TRBV7-9 to TRBJ2-2; 8 bases agree with TRBD1. The CDR3 runs 17 residues. The V gene's germline CDR1 is SEHNR and CDR2 FQNEAQ (reference sequence). J was trimmed by 3 bases and V by 0 bases; bases with no gene match: 6. For the CDR3, the DNA is TGTGCCAGCAGCTTAGCTAGCCAGGGGGCACACACCGGGGAGCTGTTTTTT. As protein: CASSLASQGAHTGELFF.

The chain combines TRBV24-1 with TRBJ2-3; D perhaps matches TRBD2 (5 bases). Germline CDR1 and CDR2: KGHDR and SFDVKD. Trimming removed 2 bases at V and 4 bases at J, with 15 bases between. The CDR3 loop spans 16 amino acids. The CDR3 loop is CATSDSRVVASDTQYF. The CDR3 DNA reads as TGTGCCACCAGTGATTCGCGGGTCGTTGCGTCAGATACGCAGTATTTT.

This clone was counted between two and nine times. The chain combines TRBV7-2 with TRBJ1-5, with D perhaps matching TRBD1 (5 bases). Deletions cut 7 bases from V and 12 bases from J, with 22 bases between. CDR1 and CDR2 from the germline V gene are SGHTA and FQGNSA. The CDR3 length is 14 residues. The CDR3, as DNA: TGTGCCAGCACCCCCGGCGACAGAACGAACCTCCAGCATTTT. Translated: CASTPGDRTNLQHF.

The rearrangement links TRBV25-1 to TRBJ1-5; TRBD1 aligns across 7 bases. Germline CDR1 is MGHDK and CDR2 is SYGVNS. This CDR3 contains 15 residues. The J segment lost 0 bases and the V segment lost 4 bases, leaving 3 bases of the junction unmatched. The CDR3 bases are TGTGCCAGCAGTGCGGGACAGAATAGCAATCAGCCCCAGCATTTT. This codes for CASSAGQNSNQPQHF.

V and J are TRBV5-5 and TRBJ2-3; 8 nucleotides match TRBD1. The CDR3 consists of 14 residues. The V segment lost 3 bases and the J segment 5 bases; nucleotides outside the gene matches: 5. CDR1 is SGHKS, CDR2 YYEKEE, per germline (reference sequence). CDR3 DNA: TGTGCCAGCAGCTCGACAGGGGCCCAAGATACGCAGTATTTT. Translated, it gives CASSSTGAQDTQYF.